These 17 T cell receptor beta chains originate from one sample sequenced in a study of CD8 T cells in ankylosing spondylitis. TCRdb called the 5' RACE reads again in MiXCR, with one record for every CDR3 protein. The top ten hold 2% to 3% of the sample, which has 200,000 to 300,000 distinct CDR3 sequences, more than 9% seen once. The sequencing sample was made of blood, either unsorted or a sorted T cell fraction (not recorded which). The receptor source for this set is a male donor with ankylosing spondylitis or in good health (not recorded which).

This clonotype was detected ten times or more. This chain connects TRBV12-3 or TRBV12-4 to TRBJ2-1, with no clear D. V was clipped by 7 bases and J by 3 bases, with 13 bases between them. This CDR3 is 14 amino acids long. The chain's CDR3 is CASTDNRSYNEQFF. As DNA, the CDR3 is TGTGCCAGCACAGACAACAGAAGCTACAATGAGCAGTTCTTC.

At least ten counts were recorded for this clonotype. The CDR3 here is CVVRDRGSYNSPLHF. The CDR3 bases are TGTGTCGTCCGAGACAGGGGCTCCTATAATTCACCCCTCCACTTT. The rearrangement joins TRBV27 to TRBJ1-6, with TRBD1 matching over 8 bases. Germline values: CDR1 MNHEY, CDR2 SMNVEV (reference sequence). The CDR3 extends over 15 amino acids.

This clonotype was found many times. V is TRBV30 and J is TRBJ2-5; no firm D call. Germline lookup yields CDR1 GTSNPN and CDR2 SVGIG (reference sequence). The CDR3 covers 13 residues. Trimming took 6 bases from V and 6 from J, leaving 17 bases between them. CDR3 in amino acids: CACGEGRGKTQYF. The CDR3 DNA follows: TGTGCCTGCGGAGAAGGTCGCGGAAAGACCCAGTACTTC.

This clonotype was recorded many times. The CDR3 sequence is CASSREGTSSYNEQFF. The CDR3 DNA sequence: TGTGCCAGCAGCCGCGAGGGGACTAGTTCCTACAATGAGCAGTTCTTC. The gene calls are TRBV6-1 and TRBJ2-1, with 8 positions matching TRBD2. The CDR3 covers 16 residues. Germline assignment: CDR1 MNHNS and CDR2 SASEGT. After removal of 6 bases from V and 1 base from J, the junction contained 8 bases not matched to a gene.

This clonotype was seen at least ten times. This chain connects TRBV20-1 to TRBJ2-3, with 10 positions matching TRBD2. J was trimmed by 6 bases and V by 6 bases; bases with no gene match: 24. Germline V gene lookup returns CDR1 DFQATT and CDR2 SNEGSKA (reference sequence). The CDR3 is made up of 19 amino acids. CDR3 amino acids: CSALLYPPGLANLADTQYF. The CDR3 coding sequence is TGCAGTGCACTACTGTATCCGCCGGGACTAGCGAATCTGGCGGATACGCAGTATTTT.

This clonotype was counted between two and nine times. This chain joins TRBV20-1 and TRBJ2-3; no clear D gene. The CDR3 consists of 16 residues. Germline CDR1 reads DFQATT; CDR2 reads SNEGSKA (reference sequence). Trimming shortened V by 5 bases and J by 3 bases, and 21 bases separated the two germline ends. The CDR3 is CSARIESLTRTDTQYF. In DNA, the CDR3 is TGCAGTGCTCGAATCGAGAGCCTCACCAGGACAGATACGCAGTATTTT.

The gene calls are TRBV27 and TRBJ2-7; a possible D gene is TRBD1 (6 bases). V was cut by 0 bases and J by 4 bases, with 16 bases left in between. Per germline, CDR1 MNHEY and CDR2 SMNVEV (reference sequence). This CDR3 is built from 16 residues. The CDR3 here is CASSLSKGVRPYEQYF. The CDR3 DNA reads as TGTGCCAGCAGTTTATCGAAGGGGGTGAGGCCGTACGAGCAGTACTTC.

This clonotype was found many times. The chain couples TRBV4-1 to TRBJ1-5; D unresolved. V was clipped by 1 base and J by 3 bases, with 4 bases between them. The CDR3 spans 13 residues. CDR1 MGHRA and CDR2 YSYEKL come from the germline V gene. The CDR3 nucleotides read TGCGCCAGCAGCCAAGTCCCCAATCAGCCCCAGCATTTT. This translates into CASSQVPNQPQHF.

The J gene is TRBJ2-1, the V gene TRBV15; no clear D gene. V was cut by 5 bases and J by 2 bases, with 7 bases left in between. Germline V lookup: CDR1 LNHNV, CDR2 YYDKDF (reference sequence). The CDR3 is 13 amino acids. The CDR3 nucleotides read TGTGCCACCAGCGACGGTACCTACAATGAGCAGTTCTTC. The encoded protein is CATSDGTYNEQFF.

The sample holds many counts of this clonotype. The genes are TRBV7-2 and TRBJ2-1; unclear D gene. CDR1 and CDR2 from the germline V gene are SGHTA and FQGNSA. Trimming left V 3 bases short and J 2 bases short, with 2 bases between. The CDR3 extends over 12 amino acids. The CDR3: CASSFPYNEQFF. DNA of the CDR3: TGTGCCAGCAGCTTTCCCTACAATGAGCAGTTCTTC.

This clonotype appeared many times. The V gene is TRBV10-3, the J gene TRBJ1-2; the D is unclear. CDR1 ENHRY and CDR2 SYGVKD come from the germline V gene. This CDR3 contains 17 residues. V was clipped by 2 bases and J by 5 bases, with 21 bases between them. The CDR3 DNA reads TGTGCCATCAGTGAGCTCGGACGGGCCTCCACCCATTATGGCTACACCTTC. This gives the protein CAISELGRASTHYGYTF.

This clonotype was counted many times. The chain employs TRBV5-1 and TRBJ2-6, with D possibly matching TRBD1 (6 bases). Germline V gene sequence: CDR1 SGHRS, CDR2 YFSETQ. CDR3 length equals 17 residues. Trimming removed 5 bases from V and 0 bases from J, with 15 bases in between. The CDR3 DNA follows: TGCGCCAGCAGTTACAGGGCCCTCGACTCTGGGGCCAACGTCCTGACTTTC. Protein sequence: CASSYRALDSGANVLTF.

This clonotype was recorded at least ten times. The chain recombines TRBV15 with TRBJ2-1; TRBD1 might be the D (5 bases). The CDR3 runs to 17 residues. Per the germline V gene, CDR1 is LNHNV and CDR2 is YYDKDF (reference sequence). V dropped 0 bases and J dropped 0 bases, with 12 bases sitting between them. The CDR3 here is CATSRDLGQGSYNEQFF. CDR3 in DNA: TGTGCCACCAGCAGAGATCTAGGGCAGGGCTCCTACAATGAGCAGTTCTTC.

This clonotype was seen at least ten times. This rearrangement joins TRBV27 to TRBJ2-3; no clear D gene. Trimming cost V 4 bases and J 4 bases, with 9 bases left between them. CDR3 length: 13 residues. Germline V CDR1 and CDR2: MNHEY, SMNVEV (reference sequence). In DNA form, the CDR3 reads TGTGCCAGCAGTTCCCTCTTCCCAGATACGCAGTATTTT. Translated, it gives CASSSLFPDTQYF.

This clonotype came up many times. The chain recombines TRBV3-1 with TRBJ2-7; possibly TRBD2 for D (5 bases). This CDR3 has 14 amino acids. Between the trimmed V and J ends, which lost 0 bases and 1 base, there was a span of 7 bases. CDR1 LGHDT and CDR2 YNNKEL come from the germline V gene (reference sequence). CDR3 DNA sequence: TGTGCCAGCAGCCAAGACCGGGGATCCTACGAGCAGTACTTC. Its translation is CASSQDRGSYEQYF.

This clonotype was recorded many times. The chain uses TRBV6-4 and TRBJ2-5, with 7 positions matching TRBD1. Germline CDR1 MRHNA, CDR2 SNTAGT. V was pared by 7 bases and J by 6 bases, with 29 bases of the junction left unmatched. This CDR3 region has 20 residues. The DNA of the CDR3 is TGTGCCAGCAACGAGAGGGCCGCCCTCAGGCCCTACAGGGGTGAAAAGACCCAGTACTTC. Amino acids: CASNERAALRPYRGEKTQYF.

The sample holds many counts of this clonotype. The chain recombines TRBV29-1 with TRBJ1-3, with TRBD1 as a possible D gene (6 bases). The CDR3 has 15 residues. Germline lookup yields CDR1 SQVTM and CDR2 ANQGSEA. The V gene lost 6 bases and the J gene lost 3 bases, with 18 bases spanning the gap. As DNA, the CDR3 is TGCAGCGTGCGGAGCCAGGGGAGTTTTGGAAACACCATATATTTT. Amino acid sequence: CSVRSQGSFGNTIYF.